Listed below are T cell receptor beta chains from one sample, sequenced in a study of vaccination and CD4 T cells after COVID-19. Via MiXCR, TCRdb re-called the PCR reads, giving one row per CDR3 protein. The profile shows more than 25,000 distinct CDR3 sequences, approximately 49% of them singletons. Sequences were derived from CD4+ T cells from blood, sampled about 7 months after SARS-CoV-2 vaccination. Receptors were obtained from a human donor who had recovered from COVID-19. Each CDR3 is given with its conserved first and last residue. Some rows mark clone size as missing; the rest say once, few, many or name a class of expanded clone.

CDR3aa: CASSFPGGRKTQYF
abundance: few
j_gene: TRBJ2-5
v_gene: TRBV28

CDR3aa: CASISSSATYEQYF
abundance: .
j_gene: TRBJ2-7
v_gene: TRBV2

CDR3aa: CASSVALGQSYGYTF
abundance: .
j_gene: TRBJ1-2
v_gene: TRBV9

CDR3aa: CASSPREAQETQYF
abundance: .
j_gene: TRBJ2-5
v_gene: TRBV18

CDR3aa: CASSQARDRGFNEQYF
abundance: .
j_gene: TRBJ2-7
v_gene: TRBV4-2

CDR3aa: CASTMTAASGNTIYF
abundance: few
j_gene: TRBJ1-3
v_gene: TRBV6-1

CDR3aa: CASSREGRVSEQFF
abundance: .
j_gene: TRBJ2-1
v_gene: TRBV6-1

CDR3aa: CASSPRGGETQYF
abundance: few
j_gene: TRBJ2-5
v_gene: TRBV7-2

CDR3aa: CASTRTQAYEQYF
abundance: .
j_gene: TRBJ2-7
v_gene: TRBV2

CDR3aa: CASSSRGRTGELFF
abundance: .
j_gene: TRBJ2-2
v_gene: TRBV19

CDR3aa: CSARSDLYEQYF
abundance: .
j_gene: TRBJ2-7
v_gene: TRBV20-1

CDR3aa: CASSFGTENSPLHF
abundance: .
j_gene: TRBJ1-6
v_gene: TRBV12-3/TRBV12-4

CDR3aa: CSATHDRGSYEQYF
abundance: .
j_gene: TRBJ2-7
v_gene: TRBV20-1

CDR3aa: CASSPQSGRAIDTQYF
abundance: .
j_gene: TRBJ2-3
v_gene: TRBV7-3

CDR3aa: CASSFGQGDYGYTF
abundance: .
j_gene: TRBJ1-2
v_gene: TRBV7-9

CDR3aa: CASSLDRLGLETQYF
abundance: .
j_gene: TRBJ2-5
v_gene: TRBV28

CDR3aa: CASSLWGGNEQFF
abundance: .
j_gene: TRBJ2-1
v_gene: TRBV7-9

CDR3aa: CASSLAEWRVNHTQYF
abundance: .
j_gene: TRBJ2-3
v_gene: TRBV7-6

CDR3aa: CASSPKGANYNEQFF
abundance: few
j_gene: TRBJ2-1
v_gene: TRBV7-9

CDR3aa: CASSSAPSRETQHF
abundance: .
j_gene: TRBJ1-5
v_gene: TRBV7-2

CDR3aa: CASTRGRGWSMSNQPQHF
abundance: .
j_gene: TRBJ1-5
v_gene: TRBV19

CDR3aa: CASSDGTSGTDTQYF
abundance: .
j_gene: TRBJ2-3
v_gene: TRBV6-4

CDR3aa: CASSSFYQGGANYEQYF
abundance: .
j_gene: TRBJ2-7
v_gene: TRBV27

CDR3aa: CASSDKYYGYTF
abundance: .
j_gene: TRBJ1-2
v_gene: TRBV6-1

CDR3aa: CASSGLRRRGNQETQYF
abundance: .
j_gene: TRBJ2-5
v_gene: TRBV19

CDR3aa: CASSLAPGLLDTIYF
abundance: once
j_gene: TRBJ1-3
v_gene: TRBV7-8

CDR3aa: CSVNRQGYGYTF
abundance: once
j_gene: TRBJ1-2
v_gene: TRBV29-1

CDR3aa: CASALAHAGELFF
abundance: .
j_gene: TRBJ2-2
v_gene: TRBV7-3

CDR3aa: CSAPAGFDSTDQPQHF
abundance: few
j_gene: TRBJ1-5
v_gene: TRBV20-1

CDR3aa: CASARPGQGYEQYF
abundance: .
j_gene: TRBJ2-7
v_gene: TRBV27

CDR3aa: CASSWRPEGAGYGYTF
abundance: .
j_gene: TRBJ1-2
v_gene: TRBV7-8

CDR3aa: CASSLESGRETQYF
abundance: few
j_gene: TRBJ2-5
v_gene: TRBV28

CDR3aa: CASSLDPGTVHGYTF
abundance: few
j_gene: TRBJ1-2
v_gene: TRBV12-3/TRBV12-4

CDR3aa: CSATLAGDTGELFF
abundance: .
j_gene: TRBJ2-2
v_gene: TRBV20-1

CDR3aa: CASSLRRLQNTEAFF
abundance: .
j_gene: TRBJ1-1
v_gene: TRBV12-3/TRBV12-4

CDR3aa: CSASRTGEPTPEYF
abundance: few
j_gene: TRBJ2-5
v_gene: TRBV20-1

CDR3aa: CASSSGQGEQYF
abundance: .
j_gene: TRBJ2-7
v_gene: TRBV27

CDR3aa: CASSPGGLAGGRQETQYF
abundance: .
j_gene: TRBJ2-5
v_gene: TRBV11-2

CDR3aa: CASSFPGPHRSEAFF
abundance: .
j_gene: TRBJ1-1
v_gene: TRBV7-9

CDR3aa: CASSPWGGANYGYTF
abundance: few
j_gene: TRBJ1-2
v_gene: TRBV7-9

CDR3aa: CASSWSGGTYNEQFF
abundance: .
j_gene: TRBJ2-1
v_gene: TRBV27

CDR3aa: CASSLAPGAANEQFF
abundance: .
j_gene: TRBJ2-1
v_gene: TRBV7-6

CDR3aa: CASSTRAASGRANSYNEQFF
abundance: few
j_gene: TRBJ2-1
v_gene: TRBV6-1

CDR3aa: CASSPFPRGRDEQYF
abundance: few
j_gene: TRBJ2-7
v_gene: TRBV7-2

CDR3aa: CASSFLLAGPTDTQYF
abundance: few
j_gene: TRBJ2-3
v_gene: TRBV28

CDR3aa: CASKASGRATQYF
abundance: .
j_gene: TRBJ2-3
v_gene: TRBV6-1

CDR3aa: CASSPGNQPQHF
abundance: .
j_gene: TRBJ1-5
v_gene: TRBV18

CDR3aa: CASSATVTEAFF
abundance: .
j_gene: TRBJ1-1
v_gene: TRBV28

CDR3aa: CASSFRTEAFF
abundance: few
j_gene: TRBJ1-1
v_gene: TRBV7-9

CDR3aa: CSAREVSGGYTF
abundance: .
j_gene: TRBJ1-2
v_gene: TRBV20-1

CDR3aa: CSVRTSGKYNEQFF
abundance: .
j_gene: TRBJ2-1
v_gene: TRBV20-1

CDR3aa: CASRYAASSYNSPLHF
abundance: few
j_gene: TRBJ1-6
v_gene: TRBV4-1

CDR3aa: CASSLVRGYEQYF
abundance: .
j_gene: TRBJ2-7
v_gene: TRBV7-6